The present T cell receptor (beta chain) was sequenced within a study of control samples from healthy donors and cancer patients. The protocol was immunoSEQ multiplex PCR, while the TCRdb copy is restricted to in-frame clones and leaves out a portion. This table has about 160,000 clones, 94% appearing once. The germline CDR1 and CDR2 sequences are GTSNPN and SVGIG (reference sequence). V lost 0 bases to trimming and J lost 6 bases, with 15 bases between them. The length of the CDR3 is 15 residues. This sequence joins TRBV30 and TRBJ1-5; D might be TRBD1 (5 bases). The sample taken for sequencing was PBMCs. The origin of this receptor is a man in his fifties or sixties with colorectal cancer. In DNA form, the CDR3 reads TGTGCCTGGAGTGTACCGTGGGGGTCGGCTCAGCCCCAGCATTTT. This translates into CAWSVPWGSAQPQHF.